A single sample gave rise to the 23 T cell receptor beta chains below, sequenced in a study of cytomegalovirus exposure and HLA in healthy donors. This table comes from immunoSEQ multiplex PCR, and its TCRdb copy is limited to in-frame clones, with some not included. The table has 150,000 to 200,000 clones, more than 65% seen once. Sequences were obtained from PBMCs. The origin of the receptors is a young woman in good health and CMV-seropositive.

Only a few counts were recorded for this clone. The chain links TRBV7-8 to TRBJ1-5; D is possibly TRBD1 (5 bases). This CDR3 contains 13 residues. Germline CDR1 is SGHVS and CDR2 is FQNEAQ. V lost 1 base and J lost 5, with 6 bases in between. The CDR3, as DNA: TGTGCCAGCAGCTTAGGGGGGGATCAGCCCCAGCATTTT. Protein: CASSLGGDQPQHF.

V and J are TRBV6-5 and TRBJ1-2, with TRBD1 as a possible D gene (6 bases). V was shortened by 0 bases and J by 7 bases, with 18 bases between the two germline ends. Germline V gene data show CDR1 as MNHEY and CDR2 as SVGAGI. The CDR3 consists of 16 residues. As DNA, the CDR3 is TGTGCCAGCAGTTACTCGAGACCCGCGGGGGCGGGTGGCTACACCTTC. Its translation: CASSYSRPAGAGGYTF.

The gene calls are TRBV5-6 and TRBJ2-3; possible D gene TRBD1, 5 bases. V was clipped by 3 bases and J by 0 bases, with 8 bases between them. Germline V gene lookup returns CDR1 SGHDT and CDR2 YYEEEE. The CDR3 loop spans 14 amino acids. As DNA, the CDR3 is TGTGCCAGCAGCTCGGCAGGGAGCACAGATACGCAGTATTTT. It translates to CASSSAGSTDTQYF.

In this sample, this clone turned up once. The gene calls are TRBV9 and TRBJ1-2; TRBD1 agrees at 7 bases. Germline loops: CDR1 SGDLS, CDR2 YYNGEE. V was pared by 5 bases and J by 7 bases, with 11 bases of the junction left unmatched. The CDR3 sequence is 14 residues long. The CDR3 DNA reads as TGTGCCAGCAGTAAAGACAGGGTCCTAGGTGGCTACACCTTC. Translating gives CASSKDRVLGGYTF. The full variable domain, completed using reference TRBV9 and TRBJ1-2, is DSGVTQTPKHLITATGQRVTLRCSPRSGDLSVYWYQQSLDQGLQFLIQYYNGEERAKGNILERFSAQQFPDLHSELNLSSLELGDSALYFCASSKDRVLGGYTFGSGTRLTVV.

The chain has TRBV2 and TRBJ1-1; a weak D match, TRBD1 (5 bases). V was trimmed by 1 base and J by 4 bases, leaving 13 bases between them. This CDR3 spans 15 amino acids. The germline CDR1 and CDR2 sequences are SNHLY and FYNNEI. CDR3: CASSEGQSLGTEAFF. CDR3 nucleotide sequence: TGTGCCAGCAGTGAAGGACAGTCCTTAGGCACTGAAGCTTTCTTT.

In its sample, this clone was seen a few times. The chain joins TRBV2 to TRBJ1-1; D gene ambiguous. Trimming cost V 4 bases and J 9 bases, with 6 bases left between them. The germline gives CDR1 SNHLY, CDR2 FYNNEI. This CDR3 contains 10 residues. In DNA, the CDR3 is TGTGCCAGCAGTGGGGCCCAAGCTTTCTTT. As protein: CASSGAQAFF.

The rearrangement joins TRBV28 to TRBJ2-1; the D gene is possibly TRBD2 (6 bases). The germline V gene has CDR1 MDHEN and CDR2 SYDVKM. The CDR3 covers 14 residues. Trimming left V 7 bases short and J 6 bases short, with 16 bases between. The CDR3 sequence: CASTGLPSLNEQFF. As DNA, the CDR3 is TGTGCCAGCACGGGACTTCCCTCCCTCAATGAGCAGTTCTTC.

The chain uses TRBV2 and TRBJ1-2, with D perhaps TRBD1 (5 bases). Germline-derived CDR1 and CDR2 are SNHLY and FYNNEI. V was shortened by 3 bases and J by 5 bases, with 13 bases between the two germline ends. The CDR3 loop spans 14 amino acids. The CDR3 loop is CASSERDRTYGYTF. CDR3 in DNA: TGTGCCAGCAGTGAGCGCGACAGAACTTATGGCTACACCTTC.

This clone was detected a few times. CDR3 sequence: CASSDLGGEQYF. In nucleotides, the CDR3 is TGTGCCAGCAGTGACCTGGGGGGCGAGCAGTACTTC. V and J are TRBV6-5 and TRBJ2-7, with D possibly being TRBD2 (6 bases). This CDR3 is 12 amino acids long. The V end was cut by 5 bases, the J end by 6 bases, with 11 bases between. Germline CDR1 reads MNHEY; CDR2 reads SVGAGI.

This clone has a single count. J is TRBJ2-7 and V is TRBV7-9; TRBD2 is a possible D gene (6 bases). CDR3 length: 12 residues. Trimming removed 5 bases from V and 6 bases from J, with 11 bases in between. Germline values: CDR1 SEHNR, CDR2 FQNEAQ (reference sequence). CDR3 region: CASSPGTSEQYF. In DNA, the CDR3 is TGTGCCAGCAGCCCTGGGACTTCCGAGCAGTACTTC.

V is TRBV9 and J is TRBJ2-2, with no clear D. The CDR3 extends over 13 amino acids. Germline V gives CDR1 SGDLS, CDR2 YYNGEE. Trimming stripped 3 bases from V and 6 bases from J, with 9 bases between. Here the CDR3 reads CASSAQKSGELFF. The CDR3 DNA follows: TGTGCCAGCAGCGCCCAGAAGTCCGGGGAGCTGTTTTTT.

The rearrangement joins TRBV18 to TRBJ2-1, with TRBD1 matching 7 bases. CDR3 length equals 17 residues. With 3 bases clipped from V and 6 bases from J, the junction kept 14 bases outside the gene matches. CDR1 KGHSH and CDR2 LQKENI come from the germline V gene. CDR3 residues: CASSPYTIWTGRNEQFF. The CDR3 DNA reads as TGTGCCAGCTCACCGTACACCATTTGGACAGGACGCAATGAGCAGTTCTTC.

This clone appeared a few times. This chain connects TRBV19 to TRBJ1-3, with D hard to call. The ends were cut back, 9 bases at V and 4 bases at J, with 10 bases in the middle. Germline V lookup: CDR1 LNHDA, CDR2 SQIVND (reference sequence). The CDR3 length is 12 residues. The CDR3 DNA sequence: TGTGCCAGCCGTCTCCTAGGAAACACCATATATTTT. Translated: CASRLLGNTIYF.

The CDR3 loop reads CASSRRDSSNTEAFF. In nucleotides, the CDR3 is TGCGCCAGCAGCCGCCGGGACAGCTCTAACACTGAAGCTTTCTTT. J is TRBJ1-1 and V is TRBV4-3; 7 bases line up with TRBD1. Trimming at V came to 4 bases and at J to 2 bases, leaving 7 bases not matched to a gene. The CDR3 runs to 15 residues. CDR1 and CDR2 (germline): LGHNA, YSLEER.

This chain links TRBV25-1 with TRBJ2-3, with 8 bases identical to TRBD2. J gave up 2 bases and V 7 bases, and 11 bases lay outside the gene matches. From germline, CDR1 is MGHDK and CDR2 SYGVNS. The CDR3 sequence is 16 residues long. The CDR3 spells CASTLSGGDITDTQYF. The CDR3 bases are TGTGCCAGCACGCTGTCGGGGGGGGATATCACAGATACGCAGTATTTT.

The sample holds a few counts of this clone. V gene TRBV25-1 combines with J gene TRBJ2-3, with 10 bases aligning to TRBD1. The CDR3 has 17 residues. Unmatched junction bases numbered 15, after V lost 10 bases and J lost 2 bases. Germline values: CDR1 MGHDK, CDR2 SYGVNS. The CDR3 coding sequence is TGTGCCATCCTCGCACCGGGACAGGGGAACCCCACAGATACGCAGTATTTT. It yields the protein CAILAPGQGNPTDTQYF. Together with reference TRBV25-1 and TRBJ2-3, the CDR3 gives the full variable domain: EADIYQTPRYLVIGTGKKITLECSQTMGHDKMYWYQQDPGMELHLIHYSYGVNSTEKGDLSSESTVSRIRTEHFPLTLESARPSHTSQYLCAILAPGQGNPTDTQYFGPGTRLTVL.

The V gene is TRBV29-1, the J gene TRBJ2-7, with D possibly being TRBD1 (5 bases). CDR1 and CDR2 (germline): SQVTM, ANQGSEA. Trimming cost V 4 bases and J 2 bases, with 9 bases left between them. The CDR3 sequence is 12 residues long. For the CDR3, the DNA is TGCAGCGTTGGTGACAGTACCTACGAGCAGTACTTC. Translated: CSVGDSTYEQYF.

A remark on this clone: This specimen includes other DNA sequences encoding the same CDR3. This chain uses TRBV4-1 with TRBJ2-5; 7 bases agree with TRBD2. The CDR3 contains 17 residues. Germline CDR1 MGHRA, CDR2 YSYEKL. Unmatched junction bases numbered 8, after V lost 0 bases and J lost 1 base. The CDR3 nucleotides read TGCGCCAGCAGCCAAGATGGGCGGGGAGGGAGCCAAGAGACCCAGTACTTC. Its protein product is CASSQDGRGGSQETQYF.

V is TRBV6-6 and J is TRBJ1-5; 7 bases line up with TRBD1. Germline V CDR1 and CDR2: MNHNY, SVGAGI (reference sequence). V lost 6 bases and J lost 5; bases outside the gene matches: 13. The CDR3 contains 16 residues. This CDR3 is CASRGTHQGGDQPQHF. CDR3 bases: TGTGCCAGCAGAGGGACCCATCAGGGGGGAGATCAGCCCCAGCATTTT.

The chain links TRBV4-1 to TRBJ2-3, with a tentative D call TRBD2 (6 bases). Germline CDR1 MGHRA, CDR2 YSYEKL. With 3 bases removed from V and 1 base from J, the gap between germline ends came to 14 bases. This CDR3 is 16 amino acids long. CDR3 region: CASSQEGRAGTDTQYF. The CDR3 bases are TGCGCCAGCAGCCAGGAGGGCAGGGCGGGCACAGATACGCAGTATTTT.

J is TRBJ1-2 and V is TRBV15; 7 nucleotides match TRBD1. Trimming at V came to 5 bases and at J to 8 bases, leaving 8 bases not matched to a gene. Germline V lookup: CDR1 LNHNV, CDR2 YYDKDF (reference sequence). This CDR3 region has 13 residues. The CDR3 loop is CATSPDRVQGYTF. The DNA for the CDR3 is TGTGCCACCAGCCCCGACAGGGTCCAAGGCTACACCTTC.

The genes are TRBV4-1 and TRBJ2-7; the D gene is possibly TRBD1 (5 bases). Trimming removed 0 bases at V and 4 bases at J, with 10 bases between. This CDR3 comprises 14 residues. The germline gives CDR1 MGHRA, CDR2 YSYEKL. The CDR3 DNA sequence: TGCGCCAGCAGCCAAGAGGTGGGGCGGTACGAGCAGTACTTC. Residues: CASSQEVGRYEQYF.

CDR3 DNA: TGTGCCAGCAACAGGTTCGCAGGAAACACTGAAGCTTTCTTT. Encoded protein: CASNRFAGNTEAFF. The V and J genes are TRBV27 and TRBJ1-1; a possible D gene is TRBD1 (5 bases). V dropped 7 bases and J dropped 2 bases, with 14 bases sitting between them. This CDR3 comprises 14 residues. From germline, CDR1 is MNHEY and CDR2 SMNVEV (reference sequence).